This record concerns one T cell receptor (gamma chain) sequence. Its target antigen remains unknown. No much larger clone exists at a distance of one base, and base qualities are not known. The germline V end is reduced by 10 bases and the J end by 7 bases; junction bases left unmatched: 14. Measured from the cysteine to the phenylalanine, the CDR3 is 13 residues long. Just the 39-base CDR3 DNA is kept, in frame starting at base 1. Libraries were prepared through multiplex PCR. The data were produced on an Ion Torrent PGM. The LymphoTrack kit, which has primers carrying Illumina adapters, was used to amplify TRG repertoires from approximately 210 ng of biopsy DNA. TRG amplicons were cleaned up with AMPure XP beads, measured on a 2100 Bioanalyzer, and combined in equimolar amounts. An Ion PGM instrument was used to sequence the TRG libraries. For the original study's pipeline: Using FastX, any read was removed if more than 10% of its nucleotides had quality scores below the third quartile calculated per patient. Alignment of reads was performed with IMGT/HighV-QUEST so that V, D and J genes were assigned, CDR3 regions were identified and functionality was assessed. After the sequences were translated into amino acids, every sequence predicted to be non-functional was thrown out. CDR3s were split into kmers, with and without positional annotation; kmer frequencies underwent PCA, and samples were clustered using all 1023 combinations of PCs 1-10. Leave-one-out cross-validation was used to validate the classification, with parameters re-optimised on the remaining samples in each round. Shannon diversity was computed with the vegan R package from repeated random subsamples equal to the lowest read count. TCRdb called clones anew from the public reads via CATT; matching DNA rows were later pooled. TCRdb assigned the V and J calls; the authors' analysis was not used. Within this sample are about 250 gamma-chain clones, with approximately 72% of them counted one time only. Around 55% of the sample rests with the top ten.

For each case, genomic DNA was isolated from ten 5-um FFPE scrolls with the QIAamp DNA FFPE tissue kit. Classification of coeliac disease based on the TCR repertoire was tested using fully anonymised formalin-fixed paraffin-embedded duodenal biopsies that were surplus to diagnostic needs. The controls had no clinical or histological suspicion of coeliac disease and had upper endoscopy for reflux, dyspepsia or gastritis. The sample comes from a study of intestinal T cells in coeliac disease (dated by TCRdb to about 2020). Background on the whole study: Coeliac patients were found to be much younger than controls, with mean ages of around 15 versus 51 years recorded in the TRG cohort. Duodenal biopsies from about ten coeliac disease patients and about ten non-coeliac controls were included in the TCR-delta (TRD) cohort. A second, larger TCR-gamma (TRG) cohort included duodenal biopsies from some 35 coeliac disease patients and over 20 non-coeliac controls.

Results the study describes overall, beyond this receptor: There was no way to tell repeated CDR3 amino acid sequences apart from PCR duplicates. Age was significantly different between the coeliac and control groups, but splitting the analysis by age did not give a significant classification. FFPE-derived DNA was found to be relatively degraded, and loss of a proportion of TCR sequences in each sample was likely caused by this degradation. In training, clustering based on TRD kmers put every one of the 22 biopsies in the right class, and the leave-one-out accuracy was reported as 91%. Of roughly 54 biopsies, roughly 50 (roughly 94%) were correctly classified by TRG clustering, which had a reported leave-one-out accuracy of approximately 87%.

The sequencing input was a duodenal biopsy. The sequence came from a human donor who served as a control with a normal duodenal biopsy, not a healthy volunteer. The sequence links TRGV10 to TRGJ1 or TRGJ2. TRGV10 is an ORF for which the function is uncertain. The sequence in DNA is TGTGCTGCGTCGGATTTAACTAGGTATAAGAAACTCTTT. Translated, this gives CAASDLTRYKKLF.